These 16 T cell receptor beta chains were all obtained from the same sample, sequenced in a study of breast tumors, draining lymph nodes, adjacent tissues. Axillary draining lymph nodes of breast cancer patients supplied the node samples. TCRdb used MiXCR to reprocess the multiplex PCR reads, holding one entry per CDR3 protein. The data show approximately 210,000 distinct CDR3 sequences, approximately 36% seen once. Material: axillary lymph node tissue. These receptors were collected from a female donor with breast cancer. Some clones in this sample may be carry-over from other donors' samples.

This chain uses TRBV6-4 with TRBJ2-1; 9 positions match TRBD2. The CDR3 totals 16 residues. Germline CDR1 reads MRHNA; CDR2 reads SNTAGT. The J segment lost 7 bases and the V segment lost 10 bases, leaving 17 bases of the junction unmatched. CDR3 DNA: TGTGCCACCACCCCTTCTAGCGGGGACACTTTTAATGAGCAGTTCTTC. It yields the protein CATTPSSGDTFNEQFF.

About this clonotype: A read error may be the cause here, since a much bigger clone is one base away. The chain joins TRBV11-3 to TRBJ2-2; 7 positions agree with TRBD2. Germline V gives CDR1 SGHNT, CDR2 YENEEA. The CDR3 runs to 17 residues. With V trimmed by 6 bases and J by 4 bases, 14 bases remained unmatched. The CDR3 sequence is CASSSGSGAASTGELFF. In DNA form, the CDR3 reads TGTGCCAGCAGTTCAGGGAGCGGGGCGGCCTCCACCGGGGAGCTGTTTTTT.

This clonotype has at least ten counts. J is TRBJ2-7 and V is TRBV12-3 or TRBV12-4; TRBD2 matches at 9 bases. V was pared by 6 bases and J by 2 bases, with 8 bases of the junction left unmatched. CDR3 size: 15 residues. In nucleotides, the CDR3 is TGTGCCAGCAGATCCCTAGCGGGACTCCCCTACGAGCAGTACTTC. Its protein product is CASRSLAGLPYEQYF.

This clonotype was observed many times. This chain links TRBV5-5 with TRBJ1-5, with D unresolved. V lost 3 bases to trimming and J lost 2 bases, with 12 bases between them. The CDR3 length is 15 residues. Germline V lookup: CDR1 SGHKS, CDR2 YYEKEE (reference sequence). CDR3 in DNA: TGTGCCAGCAGCTCACAGCCTATAGGCAATCAGCCCCAGCATTTT. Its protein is CASSSQPIGNQPQHF.

The CDR3 region is CSARTSGSIGETQYF. The CDR3 DNA is TGCAGTGCTCGGACTAGCGGGAGTATTGGGGAGACCCAGTACTTC. This rearrangement joins TRBV20-1 to TRBJ2-5; 13 bases agree with TRBD2. V lost 5 bases, J lost 5 bases, and 8 bases stayed unmatched. This CDR3 region has 15 residues. CDR1 DFQATT and CDR2 SNEGSKA come from the germline V gene (reference sequence).

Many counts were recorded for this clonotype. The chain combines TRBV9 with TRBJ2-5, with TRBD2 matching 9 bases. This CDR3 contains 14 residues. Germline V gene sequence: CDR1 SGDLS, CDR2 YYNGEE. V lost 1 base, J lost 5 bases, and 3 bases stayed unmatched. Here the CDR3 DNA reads TGTGCCAGCAGCGTAAGCGGGAGGTTGGAGACCCAGTACTTC. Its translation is CASSVSGRLETQYF.

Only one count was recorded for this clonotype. The CDR3 spells CASSQEATGADTQYF. The CDR3 region has the DNA TGTGCCAGCAGCCAAGAAGCTACAGGCGCAGATACGCAGTATTTT. This chain links TRBV4-2 with TRBJ2-3, with D perhaps TRBD1 (5 bases). Germline V gene lookup returns CDR1 LGHNA and CDR2 YNFKEQ. This CDR3 contains 15 residues. V dropped 0 bases and J dropped 4 bases, with 11 bases sitting between them.

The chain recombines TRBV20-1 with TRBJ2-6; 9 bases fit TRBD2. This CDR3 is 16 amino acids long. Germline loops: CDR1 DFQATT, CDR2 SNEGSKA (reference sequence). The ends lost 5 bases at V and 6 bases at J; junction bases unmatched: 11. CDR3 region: CSAQTRRTSAANVLTF. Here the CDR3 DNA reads TGCAGTGCTCAAACACGTAGGACTAGCGCGGCCAACGTCCTGACTTTC.

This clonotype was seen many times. The CDR3 sequence: CASSGWEQYF. The CDR3 DNA follows: TGTGCCAGCAGCGGTTGGGAGCAGTACTTC. The chain links TRBV2 to TRBJ2-7; D is ambiguous. Between the trimmed V and J ends, which lost 6 bases and 7 bases, there was a span of 7 bases. This CDR3 is built from 10 residues. CDR1 and CDR2 (germline): SNHLY, FYNNEI. Looking up the rest from reference TRBV2 and TRBJ2-7 gives the full variable domain: EPEVTQTPSHQVTQMGQEVILRCVPISNHLYFYWYRQILGQKVEFLVSFYNNEISEKSEIFDDQFSVERPDGSNFTLKIRSTKLEDSAMYFCASSGWEQYFGPGTRLTVT.

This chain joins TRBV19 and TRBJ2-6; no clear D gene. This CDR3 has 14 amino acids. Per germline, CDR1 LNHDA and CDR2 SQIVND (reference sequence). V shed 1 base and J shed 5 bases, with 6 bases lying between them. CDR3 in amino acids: CASSIGNRANVLTF. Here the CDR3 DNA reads TGTGCCAGTAGTATAGGGAACAGGGCCAACGTCCTGACTTTC.

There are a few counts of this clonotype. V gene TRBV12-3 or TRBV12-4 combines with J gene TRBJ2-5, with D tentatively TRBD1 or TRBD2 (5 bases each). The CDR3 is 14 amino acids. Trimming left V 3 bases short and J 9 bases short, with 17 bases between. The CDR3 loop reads CASSFGANQLSQYF. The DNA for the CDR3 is TGTGCCAGCAGTTTCGGGGCCAACCAGTTGTCCCAGTACTTC.

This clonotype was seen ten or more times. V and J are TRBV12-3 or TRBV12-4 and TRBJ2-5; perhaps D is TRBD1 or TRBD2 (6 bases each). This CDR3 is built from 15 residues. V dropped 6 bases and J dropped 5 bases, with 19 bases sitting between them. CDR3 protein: CASRGGGGRGETQYF. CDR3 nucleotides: TGTGCCAGCAGAGGAGGAGGGGGGAGAGGGGAGACCCAGTACTTC.

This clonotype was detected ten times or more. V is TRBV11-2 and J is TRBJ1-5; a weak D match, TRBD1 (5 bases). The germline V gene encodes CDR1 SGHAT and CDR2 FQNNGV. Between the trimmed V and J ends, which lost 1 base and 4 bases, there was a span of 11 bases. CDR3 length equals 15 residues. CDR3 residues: CASSLAMGENQPQHF. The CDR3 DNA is TGTGCCAGCAGCTTAGCTATGGGGGAGAATCAGCCCCAGCATTTT.

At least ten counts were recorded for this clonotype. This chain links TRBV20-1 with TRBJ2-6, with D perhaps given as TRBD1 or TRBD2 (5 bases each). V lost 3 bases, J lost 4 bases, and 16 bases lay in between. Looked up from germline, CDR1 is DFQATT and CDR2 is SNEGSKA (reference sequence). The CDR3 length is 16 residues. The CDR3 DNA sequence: TGCAGTGCTAGTCCCCAGGGACCTGGGGGGGCCAACGTCCTGACTTTC. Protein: CSASPQGPGGANVLTF.

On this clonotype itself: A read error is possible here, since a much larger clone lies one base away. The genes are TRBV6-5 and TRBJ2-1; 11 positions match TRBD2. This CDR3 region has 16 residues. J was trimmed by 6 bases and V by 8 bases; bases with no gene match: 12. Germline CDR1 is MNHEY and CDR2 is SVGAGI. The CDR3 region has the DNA TGTGCCAGCGGAGGGACTAGCGGTTGGGGCTCCAATGAGCAGTTCTTC. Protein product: CASGGTSGWGSNEQFF.

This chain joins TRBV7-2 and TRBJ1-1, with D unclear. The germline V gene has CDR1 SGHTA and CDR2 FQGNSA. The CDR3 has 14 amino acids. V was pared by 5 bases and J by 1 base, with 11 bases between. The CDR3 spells CASSLGRGNTEAFF. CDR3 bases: TGTGCCAGCAGCCTGGGCCGGGGGAACACTGAAGCTTTCTTT.